One sample yielded the 31 T cell receptor beta chains listed below, sequenced in a study of T cell repertoires in cytomegalovirus infection. TCRdb reprocessed the reads with MiXCR, giving one entry per CDR3 protein. Of tens of thousands of distinct CDR3 sequences listed, more than 40% are singletons. The antigens these receptors bind are not known. Sequenced material: CD8+ T cells from cultured PBMCs, taken from culture after CMV antigen stimulation. These receptor sequences come from a human donor in good health (CMV status not recorded). Some clones in this sample may be carry-over from other donors' samples.

This chain connects TRBV12-3 or TRBV12-4 to TRBJ2-2; 9 positions match TRBD1. The V gene end was trimmed by 6 bases and the J gene end by 4 bases; junction bases not matched to a gene: 6. This CDR3 is 15 amino acids long. The CDR3 DNA follows: TGTGCCAGCAGCCCCGGGACAGGGAGCACCGGGGAGCTGTTTTTT. Amino acid sequence: CASSPGTGSTGELFF.

The chain carries TRBV5-6 and TRBJ1-1, with TRBD1 matching 7 bases. The CDR3 is 14 amino acids. Germline trimming cut 5 bases from V and 6 bases from J; bases unmatched to any gene: 10. In germline, CDR1 is SGHDT, CDR2 YYEEEE. CDR3 region: CASSSDRVHPEAFF. The CDR3 coding sequence is TGTGCCAGCAGTTCCGACAGGGTACATCCTGAAGCTTTCTTT.

This rearrangement joins TRBV2 to TRBJ1-4, with 8 nucleotides matching TRBD1. The CDR3 contains 16 residues. CDR1 is SNHLY, CDR2 FYNNEI, per germline. After removal of 6 bases from V and 13 bases from J, the junction contained 19 bases not matched to a gene. The CDR3 loop is CASRPMPGQAQGGLFF. CDR3 sequence (DNA): TGTGCCAGCAGGCCGATGCCGGGACAGGCTCAAGGAGGACTGTTTTTT.

V gene TRBV7-2 combines with J gene TRBJ1-5, with 9 bases matching TRBD1. The CDR3 contains 15 residues. The V and J ends lost 5 bases and 4 bases, in that order; junction bases with no gene match: 6. The V gene's germline CDR1 is SGHTA and CDR2 FQGNSA. Here the CDR3 DNA reads TGTGCCAGCAGCCTCAACAGGGGGCCTAATCAGCCCCAGCATTTT. Residues: CASSLNRGPNQPQHF.

A single count supports this clonotype. The V and J genes are TRBV12-3 or TRBV12-4 and TRBJ1-1; 7 bases line up with TRBD1. The CDR3 spans 15 residues. V shed 5 bases, J shed 1 base, and the junction held 7 bases outside the gene matches. CDR3 sequence: CASSTGAGKNTEAFF. CDR3 sequence (DNA): TGTGCCAGCAGTACAGGGGCGGGAAAGAACACTGAAGCTTTCTTT.

The chain uses TRBV7-6 and TRBJ2-3; D may correspond to TRBD1 or TRBD2 (6 bases each). The CDR3 sequence is 16 residues long. The germline gives CDR1 SGHVS, CDR2 FNYEAQ. Trimming cost V 1 base and J 0 bases, with 11 bases left between them. The CDR3 is CASSLGRRGSTDTQYF. The CDR3 DNA reads TGTGCCAGCAGCTTAGGGAGGAGGGGGAGCACAGATACGCAGTATTTT. Using reference TRBV7-6 and TRBJ2-3 for the parts outside the CDR3, the full variable domain is GAGVSQSPRYKVTKRGQDVALRCDPISGHVSLYWYRQALGQGPEFLTYFNYEAQQDKSGLPNDRFSAERPEGSISTLTIQRTEQRDSAMYRCASSLGRRGSTDTQYFGPGTRLTVL.

V and J are TRBV4-1 and TRBJ2-7; D possibly corresponds to TRBD1 (6 bases). This CDR3 has 16 amino acids. From germline, CDR1 is MGHRA and CDR2 YSYEKL. V was cut by 0 bases and J by 4 bases, with 16 bases left in between. The CDR3 sequence is CASSQDNRVLLYEQYF. The DNA of the CDR3 is TGCGCCAGCAGCCAAGATAACAGGGTACTTTTGTACGAGCAGTACTTC.

The rearrangement joins TRBV7-9 to TRBJ2-7; TRBD1 aligns across 9 bases. The CDR3 is made up of 15 amino acids. Germline-derived CDR1 and CDR2 are SEHNR and FQNEAQ (reference sequence). V shed 5 bases and J 6 bases; nucleotides not matched to a gene: 11. Here the CDR3 DNA reads TGTGCCAGCAGCCCGGCCCGGACAGGGGAGGGCGAGCAGTACTTC. This translates into CASSPARTGEGEQYF. The full variable domain, rest sourced from reference TRBV7-9 and TRBJ2-7, is DTGVSQNPRHKITKRGQNVTFRCDPISEHNRLYWYRQTLGQGPEFLTYFQNEAQLEKSRLLSDRFSAERPKGSFSTLEIQRTEQGDSAMYLCASSPARTGEGEQYFGPGTRLTVT.

This clonotype was seen more than once but under ten times. The chain couples TRBV7-9 to TRBJ2-3, with D possibly being TRBD2 (6 bases). Germline assignment: CDR1 SEHNR and CDR2 FQNEAQ (reference sequence). This CDR3 spans 13 amino acids. Trimming pared 8 bases from V and 4 bases from J, leaving 13 bases between. The CDR3 DNA sequence: TGTGCCAGCTCTCGGGAGTTCGCAGATACGCAGTATTTT. Protein sequence: CASSREFADTQYF. The variable domain in full, with the rest retrieved from reference TRBV7-9 and TRBJ2-3, is DTGVSQNPRHKITKRGQNVTFRCDPISEHNRLYWYRQTLGQGPEFLTYFQNEAQLEKSRLLSDRFSAERPKGSFSTLEIQRTEQGDSAMYLCASSREFADTQYFGPGTRLTVL.

The rearrangement links TRBV4-1 to TRBJ1-1; the D is unclear. CDR3 size: 13 residues. Germline V gives CDR1 MGHRA, CDR2 YSYEKL. Trimming took off 1 base at V and 1 base at J, with 4 bases between the two ends. As DNA, the CDR3 is TGCGCCAGCAGCCAAGGGGGGAACACTGAAGCTTTCTTT. As protein: CASSQGGNTEAFF.

This clonotype was counted only a few times. The chain combines TRBV7-9 with TRBJ1-5; the D gene is possibly TRBD1 (6 bases). With 6 bases removed from V and 8 bases from J, the gap between germline ends came to 11 bases. From germline, CDR1 is SEHNR and CDR2 FQNEAQ (reference sequence). CDR3 size: 12 residues. CDR3: CASRGGVEPQHF. In DNA, the CDR3 is TGTGCCAGCAGAGGGGGAGTGGAGCCCCAGCATTTT.

This clonotype was observed many times. The chain carries TRBV7-8 and TRBJ1-2; D gene unclear. CDR1 SGHVS and CDR2 FQNEAQ come from the germline V gene. V lost 5 bases and J lost 4, with 17 bases in between. The CDR3 covers 15 residues. CDR3: CASSPLETGFYGYTF. CDR3 DNA sequence: TGTGCCAGCAGCCCTCTCGAAACGGGGTTCTATGGCTACACCTTC.

The genes are TRBV27 and TRBJ2-7; TRBD1 aligns across 7 bases. J lost 4 bases, V lost 3 bases, and 9 bases had no gene match. The length of the CDR3 is 15 residues. Germline CDR1 is MNHEY and CDR2 is SMNVEV (reference sequence). CDR3 DNA sequence: TGTGCCAGCAGTTTTCGGGGCAGGGGGAGTTACGAGCAGTACTTC. Translating it yields CASSFRGRGSYEQYF.

This clonotype appeared once. This rearrangement joins TRBV27 to TRBJ2-1; 15 bases map to TRBD2. The length of the CDR3 is 20 residues. In germline, CDR1 is MNHEY, CDR2 SMNVEV (reference sequence). Unmatched junction bases numbered 17, after V lost 6 bases and J lost 5 bases. The CDR3: CASRPNQRTSGRAEDNEQFF. The CDR3 DNA reads as TGTGCCAGCAGACCCAATCAGAGGACTAGCGGGAGGGCCGAGGACAATGAGCAGTTCTTC.

The V call is TRBV12-3 or TRBV12-4, the J call TRBJ1-1; D gene ambiguous. The V end lost 4 bases, the J end lost 4 bases, and 19 bases lay between the germline ends. The CDR3 spans 16 residues. DNA for the CDR3: TGTGCCAGCAGTTCCCCCGACCGGGAAGGAGGCACTGAAGCTTTCTTT. Residues: CASSSPDREGGTEAFF.

The DNA for the CDR3 is TGTGCCAGCAGTGAACCGGGACAGGGTCCCATGAACACTGAAGCTTTCTTT. Protein product: CASSEPGQGPMNTEAFF. The chain couples TRBV2 to TRBJ1-1; TRBD1 matches at 9 bases. CDR1 and CDR2 from the germline V gene are SNHLY and FYNNEI. The V and J ends lost 2 bases and 0 bases, in that order; junction bases with no gene match: 7. The CDR3 is 17 residues long.

The CDR3 here is CASSPGQGGNQPQHF. DNA of the CDR3: TGTGCCAGCAGCCCGGGACAGGGAGGCAATCAGCCCCAGCATTTT. The chain employs TRBV7-6 and TRBJ1-5; the match to TRBD1 covers 9 bases. Trimming took 5 bases from V and 2 from J; bases not matched to a gene: 4. This CDR3 has 15 residues. Germline CDR1 is SGHVS and CDR2 is FNYEAQ. The variable domain in full, with the rest retrieved from reference TRBV7-6 and TRBJ1-5, is GAGVSQSPRYKVTKRGQDVALRCDPISGHVSLYWYRQALGQGPEFLTYFNYEAQQDKSGLPNDRFSAERPEGSISTLTIQRTEQRDSAMYRCASSPGQGGNQPQHFGDGTRLSIL.

The genes are TRBV27 and TRBJ1-5; D remains ambiguous. Germline V gene sequence: CDR1 MNHEY, CDR2 SMNVEV (reference sequence). V lost 4 bases, J lost 4 bases, and 11 bases lay in between. This CDR3 has 14 amino acids. DNA for the CDR3: TGTGCCAGCAGTTCCCGGGCCGAGAATCAGCCCCAGCATTTT. Protein product: CASSSRAENQPQHF.

This rearrangement joins TRBV7-9 to TRBJ1-6, with D hard to call. The CDR3 loop spans 15 amino acids. V lost 6 bases, J lost 13 bases, and 22 bases lay in between. The germline V gene has CDR1 SEHNR and CDR2 FQNEAQ (reference sequence). CDR3 DNA sequence: TGTGCCAGCAGTTCCGACTGGGCTCTAGATTACCCCCTCCACTTT. Translated: CASSSDWALDYPLHF.

The genes are TRBV28 and TRBJ1-5; D remains unclear. Trimming stripped 5 bases from V and 1 base from J, with 12 bases between. This CDR3 region has 15 residues. The germline gives CDR1 MDHEN, CDR2 SYDVKM. CDR3 sequence: CASSLSTVSNQPQHF. DNA for the CDR3: TGTGCCAGCAGTCTATCCACGGTCAGCAATCAGCCCCAGCATTTT.

This clonotype was seen only a few times. The chain uses TRBV7-6 and TRBJ2-7, with D possibly TRBD1 on 6 matching bases. The CDR3 has 14 amino acids. The ends were cut back, 4 bases at V and 3 bases at J, with 13 bases in the middle. Germline assignment: CDR1 SGHVS and CDR2 FNYEAQ. This CDR3 is CASSSRTASYEQYF. The DNA of the CDR3 is TGTGCCAGCAGCTCGCGGACAGCGAGCTACGAGCAGTACTTC.

The chain has TRBV7-2 and TRBJ2-1; TRBD1 might be the D (6 bases). The CDR3 extends over 15 amino acids. Looked up from germline, CDR1 is SGHTA and CDR2 is FQGNSA. V was cut by 5 bases and J by 3 bases, with 14 bases left in between. The CDR3 sequence: CASSPGELLYNEQFF. The CDR3 bases are TGTGCCAGCAGCCCAGGGGAGTTACTCTACAATGAGCAGTTCTTC.

This clonotype was observed a few times. V is TRBV7-8 and J is TRBJ2-7, with 10 bases that match TRBD2. V lost 6 bases and J lost 2; bases outside the gene matches: 4. This CDR3 comprises 14 residues. CDR1 and CDR2 (germline): SGHVS, FQNEAQ. CDR3 loop: CASRPAGGTYEQYF. CDR3 coding DNA: TGTGCCAGCAGGCCAGCGGGGGGGACCTACGAGCAGTACTTC.

The chain couples TRBV7-6 to TRBJ2-3; a weak D match, TRBD2 (6 bases). CDR3 size: 15 residues. The V and J ends lost 10 bases and 4 bases respectively, with 21 bases between them. The germline V gene encodes CDR1 SGHVS and CDR2 FNYEAQ. The CDR3 loop reads CATSRDFPDADTQYF. CDR3 in DNA: TGTGCCACTTCTCGGGACTTCCCAGATGCAGATACGCAGTATTTT.

This clonotype was observed many times. The chain carries TRBV7-9 and TRBJ2-1; D possibly uses TRBD1 or TRBD2 (5 bases each). Germline V gene data show CDR1 as SEHNR and CDR2 as FQNEAQ (reference sequence). This CDR3 contains 14 residues. V lost 1 base and J lost 6, with 10 bases in between. The CDR3 region is CASSLGKRGNEQFF. In DNA, the CDR3 is TGTGCCAGCAGCTTAGGGAAGAGGGGCAATGAGCAGTTCTTC.

The chain employs TRBV6-6 and TRBJ2-3; D gene ambiguous. Trimming shortened V by 8 bases and J by 1 base, and 13 bases separated the two germline ends. The CDR3 is 14 amino acids. The V gene's germline CDR1 is MNHNY and CDR2 SVGAGI (reference sequence). CDR3: CASDALGRTDTQYF. The DNA of the CDR3 is TGTGCCAGCGACGCGTTAGGGCGCACAGATACGCAGTATTTT.

V and J are TRBV6-5 and TRBJ1-3, with no clear D. The germline V gene has CDR1 MNHEY and CDR2 SVGAGI. This CDR3 spans 15 amino acids. Trimming shortened V by 0 bases and J by 3 bases, and 9 bases separated the two germline ends. The CDR3 region has the DNA TGTGCCAGCAGTTACTCGACGGAAAATGGAAACACCATATATTTT. Its translation: CASSYSTENGNTIYF.

In this sample, this clonotype turned up a few times. V is TRBV4-2 and J is TRBJ1-1; D call uncertain. CDR1 LGHNA and CDR2 YNFKEQ come from the germline V gene. There are 14 residues in the CDR3. V lost 0 bases to trimming and J lost 4 bases, with 9 bases between them. CDR3 loop: CASSQESSPTEAFF. As DNA, the CDR3 is TGTGCCAGCAGCCAAGAGAGCAGCCCCACTGAAGCTTTCTTT.

This clonotype appeared once. This chain joins TRBV5-4 and TRBJ2-2; TRBD1 agrees at 7 bases. The CDR3 runs 15 residues. The V gene's germline CDR1 is SGHNT and CDR2 YYREEE (reference sequence). V shed 4 bases and J 4 bases; nucleotides not matched to a gene: 7. The CDR3 protein is CASSVRDSLTGELFF. Written as DNA, the CDR3 is TGTGCCAGCAGCGTTCGGGACAGCCTCACCGGGGAGCTGTTTTTT. The whole variable domain, filled in from reference TRBV5-4 and TRBJ2-2, reads ETGVTQSPTHLIKTRGQQVTLRCSSQSGHNTVSWYQQALGQGPQFIFQYYREEENGRGNFPPRFSGLQFPNYSSELNVNALELDDSALYLCASSVRDSLTGELFFGEGSRLTVL.

This clonotype was picked up a small number of times. This sequence joins TRBV7-2 and TRBJ2-7; D may be TRBD1 (6 bases). The V end lost 3 bases, the J end lost 6 bases, and 15 bases lay between the germline ends. This CDR3 is built from 14 residues. CDR1 and CDR2 (germline): SGHTA, FQGNSA. The CDR3 protein is CASSFRDTPPEQYF. The CDR3, as DNA: TGTGCCAGCAGCTTCCGGGACACCCCCCCCGAGCAGTACTTC. Full variable domain (remainder filled in from reference TRBV7-2 and TRBJ2-7): GAGVSQSPSNKVTEKGKDVELRCDPISGHTALYWYRQSLGQGLEFLIYFQGNSAPDKSGLPSDRFSAERTGGSVSTLTIQRTQQEDSAVYLCASSFRDTPPEQYFGPGTRLTVT.

This clonotype showed up just a few times. The CDR3 loop is CASSFTSVGYEQYF. In DNA form, the CDR3 reads TGTGCCAGCAGCTTTACTAGCGTTGGCTACGAGCAGTACTTC. The chain joins TRBV7-2 to TRBJ2-7, with TRBD2 matching 7 bases. The CDR3 length is 14 residues. Germline trimming cut 3 bases from V and 3 bases from J; bases unmatched to any gene: 5. The V gene's germline CDR1 is SGHTA and CDR2 FQGNSA.